The rows below give T cell receptor beta chains drawn from one sample of a study of T cell repertoires in ileal Crohn's disease. Repertoires were generated with immunoSEQ multiplex PCR, while TCRdb's copy carries only in-frame clones and drops some. The sample lists roughly 9,100 clones; approximately 80% were seen once. Sample: ileal tissue. These TCRs come from an adult with Crohn's disease. Both conserved end residues are part of each CDR3. A D gene is named only where the DNA matches it firmly. A row's size may be missing; if present it is once, few, many or a size class.

TRBV2	TRBD1	NA	TRBJ1-4	CASNGQGTANEKLFF	TGTGCCAGCAATGGACAGGGGACGGCTAATGAAAAACTGTTTTTT
TRBV9	TRBD2	NA	TRBJ2-5	CASNIEGGLQETQYF	TGTGCCAGCAATATTGAGGGAGGGCTCCAAGAGACCCAGTACTTC
TRBV5-1	NA	once	TRBJ1-5	CASSLRPGDRVQPQHF	TGCGCCAGCAGCTTGAGGCCAGGGGATAGGGTTCAGCCCCAGCATTTT
TRBV7-9	NA	NA	TRBJ2-1	CASRVGGGPYNEQFF	TGTGCCAGCCGAGTGGGGGGTGGGCCCTACAATGAGCAGTTCTTC
TRBV2	NA	NA	TRBJ1-2	CASSDQANYGYTF	TGTGCCAGCAGTGACCAAGCTAACTATGGCTACACCTTC
TRBV7-2	NA	NA	TRBJ2-5	CASSPQVGTGETQYF	TGTGCCAGCAGCCCACAAGTCGGGACGGGGGAGACCCAGTACTTC
TRBV7-9	NA	few	TRBJ1-5	CASSLGDGSSQPQHF	TGTGCCAGCAGCTTAGGGGATGGCTCGAGTCAGCCCCAGCATTTT
TRBV28	TRBD1	NA	TRBJ1-2	CASMPLWAGGGYTF	TGTGCCAGCATGCCCCTGTGGGCAGGGGGTGGCTACACCTTC
TRBV19	NA	NA	TRBJ2-2	CASSILRDTGELFF	TGTGCCAGTAGTATACTACGAGACACCGGGGAGCTGTTTTTT
TRBV6-6	TRBD2	NA	TRBJ2-7	CASSYAAGAGAGEQYF	TGTGCCAGCAGTTACGCGGCGGGAGCGGGCGCGGGCGAGCAGTACTTC
TRBV7-3	NA	NA	TRBJ1-1	CASSFQVYTEAFF	TGTGCCAGCAGCTTCCAGGTATACACTGAAGCTTTCTTT